What follows are 14 T cell receptor beta chains derived from one specimen sequenced in a study of T-cell reconstitution after alpha-beta-depleted transplantation in children. Unique molecular identifiers were incorporated when the TCRbeta library was constructed. TCRdb recomputed calls from the PCR reads with MiXCR, one row per CDR3 protein. The data show about 580,000 distinct CDR3 sequences, 20% to 25% seen once. The sequencing here drew on PBMCs, mostly from graft donor cells, taken 360 days after TCRalphabeta/CD19-depleted stem cell transplant. Receptors originate from a boy under two years old who had a stem cell transplant for acute myeloid leukemia, so the T cells may come from the graft donor.

There are a few counts of this clonotype. The chain links TRBV18 to TRBJ1-5; D call uncertain. The length of the CDR3 is 15 residues. Germline CDR1 is KGHSH and CDR2 is LQKENI. Trimming cost V 2 bases and J 5 bases, with 13 bases left between them. The CDR3 nucleotides are TGTGCCAGCTCACCAGGAACAGCATGGGATCAGCCCCAGCATTTT. As protein: CASSPGTAWDQPQHF.

The genes are TRBV5-6 and TRBJ2-3; maybe TRBD2 (6 bases). From germline, CDR1 is SGHDT and CDR2 YYEEEE. V lost 3 bases, J lost 0 bases, and 11 bases lay in between. This CDR3 is 15 amino acids long. The CDR3 spells CASSSLALSTDTQYF. CDR3 nucleotides: TGTGCCAGCAGCTCACTAGCCCTAAGCACAGATACGCAGTATTTT.

The sample holds many counts of this clonotype. This rearrangement joins TRBV20-1 to TRBJ2-7; 12 nucleotides match TRBD2. The ends lost 4 bases at V and 6 bases at J; junction bases unmatched: 4. The CDR3 spans 13 residues. Germline values: CDR1 DFQATT, CDR2 SNEGSKA (reference sequence). For the CDR3, the DNA is TGCAGTGCTATGACTAGCGGGGGAGGCGAGCAGTACTTC. Its protein is CSAMTSGGGEQYF.

The genes are TRBV20-1 and TRBJ2-1; D is unclear. Trimming pared 0 bases from V and 6 bases from J, leaving 18 bases between. The CDR3 totals 16 residues. Per germline, CDR1 DFQATT and CDR2 SNEGSKA (reference sequence). Written as DNA, the CDR3 is TGCAGTGCTAGAGATCCCCGAAAGCCTGGGGTCAATGAGCAGTTCTTC. Translated: CSARDPRKPGVNEQFF.

The rearrangement uses TRBV5-1 and TRBJ2-6; 8 bases map to TRBD1. The CDR3 runs 17 residues. Germline V gene data show CDR1 as SGHRS and CDR2 as YFSETQ. After removal of 4 bases from V and 0 bases from J, the junction contained 6 bases not matched to a gene. The CDR3 loop reads CASSLGQVNSGANVLTF. The CDR3 region has the DNA TGCGCCAGCAGCCTGGGACAGGTGAACTCTGGGGCCAACGTCCTGACTTTC.

The chain couples TRBV20-1 to TRBJ2-7; TRBD1 aligns across 8 bases. V gave up 4 bases and J gave up 6 bases; unmatched junction bases: 11. Germline V gene data show CDR1 as DFQATT and CDR2 as SNEGSKA (reference sequence). This CDR3 contains 14 residues. CDR3 sequence (DNA): TGCAGTGCTATTATGCAGGGGGCGGGATCCGAGCAGTACTTC. Protein: CSAIMQGAGSEQYF.

The chain carries TRBV12-3 or TRBV12-4 and TRBJ1-5, with D perhaps TRBD1 (5 bases). This CDR3 has 14 residues. Trimming removed 3 bases at V and 2 bases at J, with 8 bases between. The CDR3 region has the DNA TGTGCCAGCAGTTTTGACAGCGGCAATCAGCCCCAGCATTTT. This translates into CASSFDSGNQPQHF.

This clonotype was seen at least ten times. The rearrangement links TRBV20-1 to TRBJ1-5; 9 bases are shared with TRBD1. CDR1 and CDR2 (germline): DFQATT, SNEGSKA (reference sequence). The trim removed 3 bases at V and 7 bases at J, leaving 4 bases unmatched. The CDR3 runs to 13 residues. DNA for the CDR3: TGCAGTGCTAGCCGGGACAGGGAACAGCCCCAGCATTTT. This encodes CSASRDREQPQHF.

In its sample, this clonotype was seen a few times. The chain uses TRBV20-1 and TRBJ1-1; a possible D gene is TRBD1 (6 bases). CDR1 is DFQATT and CDR2 is SNEGSKA in the germline V gene (reference sequence). V was shortened by 6 bases and J by 1 base, with 12 bases between the two germline ends. CDR3 size: 13 residues. CDR3 amino acids: CSAVSRGNTEAFF. The CDR3 DNA reads as TGCAGTGCGGTTAGCAGGGGGAACACTGAAGCTTTCTTT.

The table lists this clonotype with a count of one. The chain is built from TRBV20-1 and TRBJ1-4; D is unclear. This CDR3 has 17 residues. Trimming took 1 base from V and 4 from J, leaving 19 bases between them. Per the germline V gene, CDR1 is DFQATT and CDR2 is SNEGSKA (reference sequence). CDR3 in DNA: TGCAGTGCTAGAGCGATCGACCCGCCTGACGATAATGAAAAACTGTTTTTT. Translated, it gives CSARAIDPPDDNEKLFF.

This clonotype showed up just a few times. The V gene is TRBV20-1, the J gene TRBJ2-2; D is ambiguous. V was trimmed by 0 bases and J by 4 bases, leaving 9 bases between them. CDR1 DFQATT and CDR2 SNEGSKA come from the germline V gene (reference sequence). The length of the CDR3 is 14 residues. This chain's CDR3 is CSARETVGTGELFF. For the CDR3, the DNA is TGCAGTGCTAGAGAGACGGTGGGCACCGGGGAGCTGTTTTTT.

V gene TRBV6-1 combines with J gene TRBJ2-3; no definite D call. From germline, CDR1 is MNHNS and CDR2 SASEGT. V was shortened by 6 bases and J by 5 bases, with 15 bases between the two germline ends. The CDR3 totals 14 residues. The CDR3 loop reads CASSPSPLGDTQYF. The CDR3 bases are TGTGCCAGCAGCCCCTCTCCTCTCGGAGATACGCAGTATTTT.

This clonotype occurred many times. This rearrangement joins TRBV20-1 to TRBJ2-7; 8 bases agree with TRBD2. The CDR3 consists of 13 residues. V gave up 4 bases and J gave up 3 bases; unmatched junction bases: 5. Germline lookup yields CDR1 DFQATT and CDR2 SNEGSKA (reference sequence). The CDR3, as DNA: TGCAGTGCTAAAACCGGGACTAGCTACGAGCAGTACGTC. Translated: CSAKTGTSYEQYV.

This clonotype was seen a few times. The chain employs TRBV7-8 and TRBJ2-7; 7 nucleotides align to TRBD1. The trim removed 5 bases at V and 6 bases at J, leaving 16 bases unmatched. Germline-derived CDR1 and CDR2 are SGHVS and FQNEAQ. The CDR3 is 16 amino acids. The CDR3 DNA sequence: TGTGCCAGCAGCCCACGCTTGGGGCAGGGGGAAATCGAGCAGTACGTC. Protein sequence: CASSPRLGQGEIEQYV.